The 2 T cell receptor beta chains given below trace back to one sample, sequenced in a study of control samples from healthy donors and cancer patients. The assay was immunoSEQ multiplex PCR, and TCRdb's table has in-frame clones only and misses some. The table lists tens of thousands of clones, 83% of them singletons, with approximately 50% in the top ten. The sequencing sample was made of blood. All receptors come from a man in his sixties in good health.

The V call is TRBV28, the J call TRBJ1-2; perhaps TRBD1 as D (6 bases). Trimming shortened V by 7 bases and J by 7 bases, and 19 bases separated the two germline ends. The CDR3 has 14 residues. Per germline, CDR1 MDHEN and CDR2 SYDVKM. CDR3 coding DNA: TGTGCCAGCACCTCCCGGGGGACAACGCGTGGCTACACCTTC. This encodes CASTSRGTTRGYTF.

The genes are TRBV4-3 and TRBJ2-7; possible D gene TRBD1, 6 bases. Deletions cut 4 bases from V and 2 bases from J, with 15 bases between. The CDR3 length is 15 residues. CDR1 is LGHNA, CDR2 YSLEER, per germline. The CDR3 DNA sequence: TGCGCCAGCAGCCCGGGACAAGCAAGAACCTACGAGCAGTACTTC. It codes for CASSPGQARTYEQYF.